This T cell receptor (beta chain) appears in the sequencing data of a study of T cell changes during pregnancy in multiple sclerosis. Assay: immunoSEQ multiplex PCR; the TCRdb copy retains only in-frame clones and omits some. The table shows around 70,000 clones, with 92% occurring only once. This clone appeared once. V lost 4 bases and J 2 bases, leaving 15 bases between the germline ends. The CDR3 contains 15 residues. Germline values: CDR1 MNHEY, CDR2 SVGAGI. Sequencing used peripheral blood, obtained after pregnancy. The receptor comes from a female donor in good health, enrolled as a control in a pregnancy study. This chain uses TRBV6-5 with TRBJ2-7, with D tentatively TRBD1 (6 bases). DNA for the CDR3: TGTGCCAGCAGTTCCTCAGGGGTTAGGGCCTACGAGCAGTACTTC. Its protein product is CASSSSGVRAYEQYF.